Below are 18 T cell receptor beta chains sequenced from a single sample in a study of T cells expressing NK-cell markers. One entry per CDR3 protein, without DNA, is what TCRdb gives after re-calling the 5' RACE reads. The sample has under 500,000 distinct CDR3 sequences; the top ten hold roughly 8%. Sequencing was done on a sample of blood T cells: a sorted CD56 or NKG2C T cell subset, CD4+ or CD8+ T cells, or bulk PBMC T cells (not recorded which). These receptors were collected from a woman aged 18 to 75 in good health.

This chain joins TRBV10-3 and TRBJ2-1; TCRdb gives TRBD1 as the D gene, but with no DNA this cannot be confirmed. Germline CDR1 and CDR2: ENHRY and SYGVKD. The CDR3 totals 15 residues. CDR3 protein: CAISESGGSYNEQFF.

The chain couples TRBV7-9 to TRBJ2-7; TCRdb names TRBD2, which stays unverified in the absence of DNA. The CDR3 consists of 13 residues. Germline CDR1 is SEHNR and CDR2 is FQNEAQ (reference sequence). CDR3 amino acids: CASSPSGRDEQYF.

The CDR3 is CSARDTSSTDTQYF. V is TRBV20-1 and J is TRBJ2-3. Germline CDR1 reads DFQATT; CDR2 reads SNEGSKA (reference sequence). The CDR3 has 14 residues.

V is TRBV5-1 and J is TRBJ1-2. CDR3 length: 11 residues. Germline V CDR1 and CDR2: SGHRS, YFSETQ. The CDR3 reads CASGGEYGYTF.

The V call is TRBV14, the J call TRBJ2-7; TCRdb picks TRBD1, but there is no DNA to check that call. Germline values: CDR1 SGHDN, CDR2 FVKESK. The CDR3 covers 15 residues. CDR3 protein: CASSPSPGASYEQYF.

The CDR3: CASVGQANYGYTF. This chain links TRBV10-3 with TRBJ1-2; the TRBD1 assignment by TCRdb is unverifiable without DNA. Germline V gives CDR1 ENHRY, CDR2 SYGVKD. The CDR3 runs 13 residues.

The J gene is TRBJ1-4, the V gene TRBV11-2; TCRdb outputs TRBD1, but without DNA this stays unchecked. Germline V gene data show CDR1 as SGHAT and CDR2 as FQNNGV. The CDR3 spans 16 residues. The CDR3 loop reads CASSFGETGTNEKLFF.

V gene TRBV24-1 combines with J gene TRBJ2-1; the D call from TCRdb, TRBD1, cannot be confirmed without DNA. Germline V gives CDR1 KGHDR, CDR2 SFDVKD. CDR3 length equals 13 residues. The CDR3 protein is CATGTRLYNEQFF.

The CDR3 sequence is CASTRGAEQFF. The V gene is TRBV6-2 or TRBV6-3, the J gene TRBJ2-1; the TCRdb call, TRBD1, lacks DNA for checking. Germline loops: CDR1 MNHEY, CDR2 SVGEGT. This CDR3 comprises 11 residues.

The V and J genes are TRBV20-1 and TRBJ2-2. The CDR3 totals 12 residues. The germline gives CDR1 DFQATT, CDR2 SNEGSKA (reference sequence). The CDR3 reads CSAHPTSGELFF.

The rearrangement joins TRBV4-3 to TRBJ1-6; TCRdb lists TRBD1, though no DNA is available to test this call. In germline, CDR1 is LGHNA, CDR2 YSLEER. The CDR3 sequence is 13 residues long. CDR3 amino acids: CASSTLSRGEFHF.

The rearrangement joins TRBV5-1 to TRBJ1-1; TCRdb outputs TRBD1, but without DNA this stays unchecked. This CDR3 is 14 amino acids long. Per germline, CDR1 SGHRS and CDR2 YFSETQ. The CDR3: CASSLPGGSTEAFF.

This chain uses TRBV15 with TRBJ1-3; TCRdb's D call of TRBD1 is untestable without DNA. Germline-derived CDR1 and CDR2 are LNHNV and YYDKDF (reference sequence). The CDR3 has 14 residues. The CDR3 sequence is CATGVGGSGNTIYF.

V is TRBV27 and J is TRBJ2-5; TCRdb returns TRBD2, unconfirmable since there is no DNA. In germline, CDR1 is MNHEY, CDR2 SMNVEV (reference sequence). The CDR3 runs 14 residues. The CDR3 protein is CASRSLSGKETQYF.

The genes are TRBV7-9 and TRBJ2-2; TCRdb's assignment of TRBD2 cannot be checked, as there is no DNA. CDR3 length equals 15 residues. The germline V gene encodes CDR1 SEHNR and CDR2 FQNEAQ (reference sequence). CDR3 region: CASSPSGRPTGELFF.

The J gene is TRBJ2-1, the V gene TRBV28; TCRdb's D call, TRBD1, is unchecked because there is no DNA. Germline assignment: CDR1 MDHEN and CDR2 SYDVKM. The CDR3 length is 14 residues. The CDR3 protein is CASSPRTETNEQFF.

V usage is TRBV29-1 and J usage is TRBJ2-3; the TRBD2 assignment by TCRdb is unverifiable without DNA. Looked up from germline, CDR1 is SQVTM and CDR2 is ANQGSEA. The CDR3 runs to 13 residues. This chain's CDR3 is CSVLSGSTDTQYF.

The chain recombines TRBV11-2 with TRBJ2-3; the TRBD2 assignment by TCRdb is unverifiable without DNA. The CDR3 is made up of 18 amino acids. From germline, CDR1 is SGHAT and CDR2 FQNNGV. The chain's CDR3 is CASSLQSISGRGTDTQYF.